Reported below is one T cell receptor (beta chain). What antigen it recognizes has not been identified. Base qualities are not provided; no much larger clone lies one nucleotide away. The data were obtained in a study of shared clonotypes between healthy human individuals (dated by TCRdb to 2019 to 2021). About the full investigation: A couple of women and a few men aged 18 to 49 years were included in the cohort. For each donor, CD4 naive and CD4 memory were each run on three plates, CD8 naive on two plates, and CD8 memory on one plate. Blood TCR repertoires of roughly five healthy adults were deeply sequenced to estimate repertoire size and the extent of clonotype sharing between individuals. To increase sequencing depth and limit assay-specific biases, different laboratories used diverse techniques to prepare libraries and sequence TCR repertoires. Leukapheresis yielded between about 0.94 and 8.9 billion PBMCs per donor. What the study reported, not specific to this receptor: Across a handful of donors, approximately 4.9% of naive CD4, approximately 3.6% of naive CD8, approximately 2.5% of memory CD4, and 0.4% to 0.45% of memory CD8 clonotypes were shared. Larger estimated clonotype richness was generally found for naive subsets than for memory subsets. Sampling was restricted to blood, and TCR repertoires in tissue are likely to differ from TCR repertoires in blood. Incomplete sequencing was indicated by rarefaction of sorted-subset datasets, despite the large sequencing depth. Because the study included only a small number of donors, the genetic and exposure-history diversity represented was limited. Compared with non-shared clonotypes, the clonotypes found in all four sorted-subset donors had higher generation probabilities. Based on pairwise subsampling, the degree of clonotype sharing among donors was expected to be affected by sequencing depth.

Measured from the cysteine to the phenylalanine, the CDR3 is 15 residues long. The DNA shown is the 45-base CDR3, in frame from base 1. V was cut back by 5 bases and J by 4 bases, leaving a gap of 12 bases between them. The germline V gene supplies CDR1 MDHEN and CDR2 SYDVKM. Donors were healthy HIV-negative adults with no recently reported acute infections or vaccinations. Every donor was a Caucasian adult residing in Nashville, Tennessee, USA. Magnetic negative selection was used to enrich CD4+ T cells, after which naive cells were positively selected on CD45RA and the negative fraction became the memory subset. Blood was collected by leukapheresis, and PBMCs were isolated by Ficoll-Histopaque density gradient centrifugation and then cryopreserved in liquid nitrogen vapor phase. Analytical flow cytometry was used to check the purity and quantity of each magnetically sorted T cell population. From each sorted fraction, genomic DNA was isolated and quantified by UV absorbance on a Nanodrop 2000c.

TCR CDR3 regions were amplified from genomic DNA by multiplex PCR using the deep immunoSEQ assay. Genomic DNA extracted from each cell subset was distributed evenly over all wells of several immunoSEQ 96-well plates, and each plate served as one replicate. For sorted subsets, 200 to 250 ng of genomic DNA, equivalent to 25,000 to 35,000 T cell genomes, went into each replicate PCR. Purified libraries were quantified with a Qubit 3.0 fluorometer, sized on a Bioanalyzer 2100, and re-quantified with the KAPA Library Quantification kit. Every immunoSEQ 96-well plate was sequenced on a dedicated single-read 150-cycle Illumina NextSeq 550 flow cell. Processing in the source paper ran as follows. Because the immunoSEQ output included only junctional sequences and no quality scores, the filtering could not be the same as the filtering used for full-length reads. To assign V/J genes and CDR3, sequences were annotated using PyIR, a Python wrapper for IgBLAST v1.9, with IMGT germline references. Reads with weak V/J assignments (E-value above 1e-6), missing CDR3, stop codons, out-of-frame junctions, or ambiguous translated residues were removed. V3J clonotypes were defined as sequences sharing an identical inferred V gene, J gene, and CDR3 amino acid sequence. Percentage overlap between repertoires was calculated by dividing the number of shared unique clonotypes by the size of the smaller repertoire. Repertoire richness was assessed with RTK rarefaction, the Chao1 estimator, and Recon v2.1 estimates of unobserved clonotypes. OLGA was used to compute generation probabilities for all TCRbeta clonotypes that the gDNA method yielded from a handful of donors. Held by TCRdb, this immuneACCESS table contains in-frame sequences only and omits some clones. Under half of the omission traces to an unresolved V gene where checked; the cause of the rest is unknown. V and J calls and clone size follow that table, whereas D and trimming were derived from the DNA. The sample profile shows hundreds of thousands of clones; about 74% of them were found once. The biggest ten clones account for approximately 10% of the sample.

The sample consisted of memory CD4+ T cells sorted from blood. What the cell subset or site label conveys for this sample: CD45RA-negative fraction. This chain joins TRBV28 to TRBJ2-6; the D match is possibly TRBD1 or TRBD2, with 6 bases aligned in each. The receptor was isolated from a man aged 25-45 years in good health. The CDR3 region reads CASSGAGTGANVLTF. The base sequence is TGTGCCAGCAGTGGTGCGGGGACAGGGGCCAACGTCCTGACTTTC.